This TCR beta chain was sequenced during a study of cytotoxic CD8 clonotypes in ibrutinib-treated CLL. The method was immunoSEQ multiplex PCR; TCRdb's version includes in-frame clones alone and lacks a portion of them. Of under 200,000 clones listed, 84% were seen once; the top ten hold about 4.6%. The CDR3 consists of 16 residues. Germline V gene lookup returns CDR1 MNHEY and CDR2 SVGAGI. The V and J ends lost 2 bases and 2 bases, in that order; junction bases with no gene match: 6. Library input was roughly 1.8 micrograms of DNA from cryopreserved PBMCs. The chain recombines TRBV6-5 with TRBJ1-2, with 9 positions matching TRBD1. The source is a human donor with chronic lymphocytic leukemia. The source material was PBMCs, sampled after 24 months of ibrutinib treatment. CDR3 DNA: TGTGCCAGCAGTTACCGGGGACAGGGATCAAACTATGGCTACACCTTC. It translates to CASSYRGQGSNYGYTF.